Following are 10 T cell receptor beta chains from one sample sequenced in a study of regulatory T cells in long-lasting Graves disease. For TCR beta, libraries came from iRepertoire HTBI primers and Arm-PCR of CDR3 regions. TCRdb re-derived calls from the multiplex PCR reads in MiXCR, one entry per CDR3 protein. Found here are hundreds of thousands of distinct CDR3 sequences, around 32% of them singletons; the top ten hold roughly 41%. Time point reported: persistent/refractory GD, antithyroid drugs over 5 years with positive TRAb. PBMCs provided the RNA from which the TCR library was made. Sequencing was performed on peripheral blood mononuclear cells (PBMCs), taken when the disease was refractory, from a patient treated with antithyroid drugs. The receptors originated from a female donor with Graves disease.

V usage is TRBV6-1 and J usage is TRBJ1-5; D might be TRBD1 (6 bases). There are 15 residues in the CDR3. Trimming removed 6 bases at V and 6 bases at J, with 18 bases between. The V gene's germline CDR1 is MNHNS and CDR2 SASEGT. The CDR3 bases are TGTGCCAGCAGGATTCAACAGGGCGGCAGTCAGCCCCAGCATTTT. It specifies CASRIQQGGSQPQHF.

CDR3 coding DNA: TGCAGCGTTAGACAGTCTGGAAACACCATATATTTT. It yields the protein CSVRQSGNTIYF. V is TRBV29-1 and J is TRBJ1-3; D is perhaps TRBD1 (5 bases). The CDR3 is made up of 12 amino acids. Germline CDR1 and CDR2: SQVTM and ANQGSEA. V was shortened by 5 bases and J by 1 base, with 6 bases between the two germline ends.

Only one count was recorded for this clonotype. The chain carries TRBV28 and TRBJ1-4, with TRBD1 matching 7 bases. The junction had 12 bases not matched to a gene; V was cut back by 5 bases and J by 6 bases. CDR1 and CDR2 (germline): MDHEN, SYDVKM. This CDR3 has 16 amino acids. The CDR3 region has the DNA TGTGCCAGCAGTCGACTCTCACAGGGGTTATATGAAAAACTGTTTTTT. Translated: CASSRLSQGLYEKLFF.

This clonotype occurred many times. The chain uses TRBV12-3 or TRBV12-4 and TRBJ1-2, with D unclear. V was trimmed by 3 bases and J by 5 bases, leaving 13 bases between them. This CDR3 contains 14 residues. CDR3 DNA: TGTGCCAGCAGTTTGTCCTCTGGTTCTTATGGCTACACCTTC. It specifies CASSLSSGSYGYTF.

V is TRBV27 and J is TRBJ2-7; the match to TRBD1 covers 9 bases. V lost 2 bases, J lost 5 bases, and 4 bases stayed unmatched. This CDR3 is built from 14 residues. Per germline, CDR1 MNHEY and CDR2 SMNVEV (reference sequence). Written as DNA, the CDR3 is TGTGCCAGCAGTTTAGGGACAGGGAAGAACGAGCAGTACTTC. It yields the protein CASSLGTGKNEQYF.

This clonotype was seen once. The genes are TRBV5-1 and TRBJ2-2, with D perhaps TRBD2 (6 bases). Germline V gene lookup returns CDR1 SGHRS and CDR2 YFSETQ. This CDR3 has 17 amino acids. Between the trimmed V and J ends, which lost 0 bases and 6 bases, there was a span of 18 bases. CDR3 residues: CASSLDGGTVTAGELFF. The CDR3 DNA is TGCGCCAGCAGCTTGGATGGCGGGACGGTCACCGCCGGGGAGCTGTTTTTT.

This clonotype was counted a few times. The chain joins TRBV9 to TRBJ1-1, with 7 positions matching TRBD1. Germline V gene sequence: CDR1 SGDLS, CDR2 YYNGEE. The V gene end was trimmed by 3 bases and the J gene end by 4 bases; junction bases not matched to a gene: 9. The CDR3 loop spans 15 amino acids. CDR3 sequence (DNA): TGTGCCAGCAGCGCAGGACAGGTTTGGGGCACTGAAGCTTTCTTT. Its protein is CASSAGQVWGTEAFF.

The chain recombines TRBV27 with TRBJ2-2, with D tentatively TRBD1 (5 bases). The V gene's germline CDR1 is MNHEY and CDR2 SMNVEV (reference sequence). V was trimmed by 5 bases and J by 1 base, leaving 11 bases between them. The length of the CDR3 is 15 residues. CDR3: CASSQIGQNTGELFF. In DNA form, the CDR3 reads TGTGCCAGCAGTCAAATCGGACAGAACACCGGGGAGCTGTTTTTT.

This clonotype showed up just a few times. The chain is built from TRBV3-1 and TRBJ2-7; D gene uncertain. The CDR3 covers 15 residues. From germline, CDR1 is LGHDT and CDR2 YNNKEL (reference sequence). The V end lost 0 bases, the J end lost 4 bases, and 13 bases lay between the germline ends. The CDR3 loop reads CASSQDMASPYEQYF. DNA of the CDR3: TGTGCCAGCAGCCAAGACATGGCATCCCCTTACGAGCAGTACTTC.

This clonotype was picked up a small number of times. The V call is TRBV20-1, the J call TRBJ1-2; D call uncertain. The V gene's germline CDR1 is DFQATT and CDR2 SNEGSKA (reference sequence). V was pared by 0 bases and J by 6 bases, with 11 bases between. The CDR3 is made up of 13 amino acids. CDR3 in DNA: TGCAGTGCTAGAGATGAGGTTGACCATGGCTACACCTTC. It encodes CSARDEVDHGYTF.